This paragraph reports one TCR beta chain. The germline V gene has CDR1 SGDLS and CDR2 YYNGEE. Trimming took off 4 bases at V and 3 bases at J, with 14 bases between the two ends. This CDR3 comprises 14 residues. These data belong to a study of cytomegalovirus exposure and HLA in healthy donors. In the PCR, 60 Vbeta and 13 Jbeta primers were used. The method was immunoSEQ multiplex PCR; TCRdb's version includes in-frame clones alone and lacks a portion of them. Recorded for this sample: around 140,000 clones. The genes are TRBV9 and TRBJ2-7; possible D gene TRBD1, 6 bases. Source material: PBMCs. The source of this sequence is a woman between 40 and 55 years old in good health and CMV-seronegative. The CDR3 protein is CASSPQGQYYEQYF. CDR3 nucleotides: TGTGCCAGCAGCCCCCAGGGGCAATACTACGAGCAGTACTTC.